This T cell receptor beta chain was captured in a study of vaccination and CD4 T cells after COVID-19. Study-level information: The convalescents comprised six males and four females, two of them Hispanic. The peptides that stimulated the cells were overlapping spike peptides from SARS-CoV-2, HCoV-NL63, HCoV-OC43 and HCoV-229E. Two-dose vaccination with either BNT162b2 or mRNA-1273 was given to participants.

Treatment denoted: roughly 11-day PBMC culture with coronavirus spike peptide pools or control peptides (ViraFEST assay). From the unexposed donor, CD4+ T cells were collected ahead of the COVID-19 pandemic (2011-2018). Following expansion of antigen-specific T cells with peptide pools, ViraFEST then sequenced TCRs. The ends lost 1 base at V and 0 bases at J; junction bases unmatched: 15. Germline V CDR1 and CDR2: SGHTA, FQGNSA. The length of the CDR3 is 20 residues. This clonotype was detected only a few times. No antigen is known for it. Oncomine TCR Beta short-read sequencing was applied to DNA from cultured CD4+ T cells. Researchers extracted genomic DNA from CD4+ T cells that had been cultured. From the PCR reads, TCRdb called clonotypes with MiXCR, one entry per CDR3 protein. The table shows 7,500 to 10,000 distinct CDR3 sequences, with roughly 36% occurring only once.

The receptor's source is a human donor in good health. Input material: CD4+ T cells from blood, cultured in vitro. The chain uses TRBV7-2 and TRBJ2-3, with 8 bases identical to TRBD2. The CDR3 region is CASSLGESALAGLSTDTQYF. In nucleotides, the CDR3 is TGTGCCAGCAGCTTAGGGGAGTCGGCTTTAGCGGGGCTGAGCACAGATACGCAGTATTTT.